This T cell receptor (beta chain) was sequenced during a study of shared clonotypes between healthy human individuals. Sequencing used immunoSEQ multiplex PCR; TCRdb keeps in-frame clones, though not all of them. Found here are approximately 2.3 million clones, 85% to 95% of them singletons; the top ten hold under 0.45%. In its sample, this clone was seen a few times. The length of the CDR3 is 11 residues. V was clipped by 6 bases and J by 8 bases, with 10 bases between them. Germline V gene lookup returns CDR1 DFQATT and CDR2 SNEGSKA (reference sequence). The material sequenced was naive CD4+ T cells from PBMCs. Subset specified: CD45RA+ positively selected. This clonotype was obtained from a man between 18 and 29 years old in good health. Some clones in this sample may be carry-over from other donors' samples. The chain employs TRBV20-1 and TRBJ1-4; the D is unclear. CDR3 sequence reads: CSADQGEKLFF. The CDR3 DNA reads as TGCAGTGCGGACCAAGGCGAAAAACTGTTTTTT.